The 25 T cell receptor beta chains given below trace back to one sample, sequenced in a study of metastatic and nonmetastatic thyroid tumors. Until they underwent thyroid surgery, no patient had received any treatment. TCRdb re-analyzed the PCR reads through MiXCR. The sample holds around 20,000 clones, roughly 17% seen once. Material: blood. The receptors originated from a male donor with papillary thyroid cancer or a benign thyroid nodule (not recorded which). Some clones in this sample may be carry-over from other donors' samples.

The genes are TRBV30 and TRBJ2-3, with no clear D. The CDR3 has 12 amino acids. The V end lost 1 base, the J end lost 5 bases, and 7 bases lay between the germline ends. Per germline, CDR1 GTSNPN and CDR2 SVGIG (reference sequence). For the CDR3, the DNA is TGTGCCTGGAGTGGGGTGGGAGATACGCAGTATTTT. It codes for CAWSGVGDTQYF.

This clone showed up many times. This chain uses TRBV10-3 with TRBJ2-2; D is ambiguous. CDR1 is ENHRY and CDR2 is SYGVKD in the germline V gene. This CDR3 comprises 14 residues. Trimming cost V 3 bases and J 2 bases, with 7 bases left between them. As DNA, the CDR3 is TGTGCCATCAGTGAAAATCCCAACACCGGGGAGCTGTTTTTT. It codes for CAISENPNTGELFF.

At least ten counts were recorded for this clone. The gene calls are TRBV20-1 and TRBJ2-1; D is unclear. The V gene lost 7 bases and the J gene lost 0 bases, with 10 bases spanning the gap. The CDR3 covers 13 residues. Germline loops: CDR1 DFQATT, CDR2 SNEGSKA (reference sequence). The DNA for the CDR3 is TGCAGTGGGGCTAGGAGCTCCTACAATGAGCAGTTCTTC. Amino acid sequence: CSGARSSYNEQFF.

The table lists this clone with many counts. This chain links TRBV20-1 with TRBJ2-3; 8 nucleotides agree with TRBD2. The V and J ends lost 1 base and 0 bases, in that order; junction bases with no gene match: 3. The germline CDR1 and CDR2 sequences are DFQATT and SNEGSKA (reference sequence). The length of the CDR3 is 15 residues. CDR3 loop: CSARVLAVSTDTQYF. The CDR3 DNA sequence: TGCAGTGCTAGAGTACTAGCGGTTAGCACAGATACGCAGTATTTT.

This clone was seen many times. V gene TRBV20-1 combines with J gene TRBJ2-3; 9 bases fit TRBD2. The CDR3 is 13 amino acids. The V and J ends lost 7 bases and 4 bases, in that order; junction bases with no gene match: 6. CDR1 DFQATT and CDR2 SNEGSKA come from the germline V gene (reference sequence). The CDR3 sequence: CSVNSGSADTQYF. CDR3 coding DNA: TGCAGTGTCAATAGCGGGAGTGCAGATACGCAGTATTTT.

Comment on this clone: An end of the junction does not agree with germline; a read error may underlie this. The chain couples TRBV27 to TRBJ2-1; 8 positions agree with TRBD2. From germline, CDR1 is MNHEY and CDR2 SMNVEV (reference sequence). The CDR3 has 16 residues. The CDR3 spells CASSLLQTSDYNEQLF. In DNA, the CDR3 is TGTGCCAGCAGTTTATTACAGACTAGCGACTACAATGAGCAGTTATTC.

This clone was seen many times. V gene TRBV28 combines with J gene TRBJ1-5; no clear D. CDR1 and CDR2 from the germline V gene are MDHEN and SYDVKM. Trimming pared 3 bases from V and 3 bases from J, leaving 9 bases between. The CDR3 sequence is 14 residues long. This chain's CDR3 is CASSFYTINQPQHF. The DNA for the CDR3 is TGTGCCAGCAGTTTCTACACGATCAATCAGCCCCAGCATTTT.

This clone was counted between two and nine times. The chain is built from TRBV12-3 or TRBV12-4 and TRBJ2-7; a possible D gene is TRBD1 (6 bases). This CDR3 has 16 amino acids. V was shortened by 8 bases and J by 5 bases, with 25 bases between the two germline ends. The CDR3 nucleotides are TGTGCCAGCCATCCCAGGGGATCGTGGCTGGTCCACGAGCAGTACTTC. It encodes CASHPRGSWLVHEQYF.

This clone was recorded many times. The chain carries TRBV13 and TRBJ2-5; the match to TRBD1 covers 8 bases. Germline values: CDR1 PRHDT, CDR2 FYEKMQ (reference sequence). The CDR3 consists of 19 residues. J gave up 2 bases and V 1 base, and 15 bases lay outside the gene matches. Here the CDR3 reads CASSLVKDRDDHLQETQYF. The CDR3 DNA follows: TGTGCCAGCAGCTTAGTTAAGGACAGGGATGACCACCTTCAAGAGACCCAGTACTTC.

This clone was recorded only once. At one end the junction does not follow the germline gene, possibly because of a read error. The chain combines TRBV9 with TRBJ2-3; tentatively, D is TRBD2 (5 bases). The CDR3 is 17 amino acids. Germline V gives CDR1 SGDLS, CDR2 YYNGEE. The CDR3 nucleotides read TGTGCCAGCAGCGTAGGATACGTAACTTCTAGCACAGATACGCATTATTTT. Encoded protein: CASSVGYVTSSTDTHYF.

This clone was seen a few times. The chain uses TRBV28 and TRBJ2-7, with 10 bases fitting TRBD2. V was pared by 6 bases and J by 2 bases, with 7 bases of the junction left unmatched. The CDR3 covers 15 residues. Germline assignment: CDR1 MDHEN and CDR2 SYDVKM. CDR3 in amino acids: CASSLLAGVTYEQYF. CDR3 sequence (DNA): TGTGCCAGCAGCCTTCTAGCGGGAGTCACCTACGAGCAGTACTTC.

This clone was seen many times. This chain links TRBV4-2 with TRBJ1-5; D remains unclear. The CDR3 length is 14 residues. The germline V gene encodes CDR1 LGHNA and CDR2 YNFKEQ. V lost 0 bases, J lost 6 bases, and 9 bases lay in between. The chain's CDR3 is CASSQERVSQPQHF. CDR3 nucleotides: TGTGCCAGCAGCCAAGAGAGGGTTTCTCAGCCCCAGCATTTT.

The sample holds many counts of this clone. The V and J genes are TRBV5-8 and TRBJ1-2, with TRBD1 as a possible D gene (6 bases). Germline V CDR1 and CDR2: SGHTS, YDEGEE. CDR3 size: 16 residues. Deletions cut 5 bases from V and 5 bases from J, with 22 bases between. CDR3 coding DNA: TGTGCCAGCAGTCATACCGGACAGCTCAAGGGGTATGGCTACACCTTC. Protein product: CASSHTGQLKGYGYTF.

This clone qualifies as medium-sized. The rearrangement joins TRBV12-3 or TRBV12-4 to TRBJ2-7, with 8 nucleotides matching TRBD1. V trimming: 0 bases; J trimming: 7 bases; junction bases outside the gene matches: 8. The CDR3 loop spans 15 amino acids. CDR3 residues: CASSLAPQGAGEQYF. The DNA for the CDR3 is TGTGCCAGCAGTTTAGCGCCTCAGGGGGCCGGTGAGCAGTACTTC.

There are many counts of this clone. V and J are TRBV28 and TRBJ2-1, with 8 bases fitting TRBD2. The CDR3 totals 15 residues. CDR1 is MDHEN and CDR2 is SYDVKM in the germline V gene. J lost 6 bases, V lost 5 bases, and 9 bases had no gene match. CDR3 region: CASSQREFSTNEQFF. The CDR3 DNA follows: TGTGCCAGCAGTCAGCGGGAGTTCTCTACCAATGAGCAGTTCTTC.

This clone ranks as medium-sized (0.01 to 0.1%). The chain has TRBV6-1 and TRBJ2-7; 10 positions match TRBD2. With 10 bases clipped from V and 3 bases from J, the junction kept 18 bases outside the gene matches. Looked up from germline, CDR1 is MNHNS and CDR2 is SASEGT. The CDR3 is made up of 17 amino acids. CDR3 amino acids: CAISGVASGRGYYEQYF. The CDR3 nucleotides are TGTGCCATCTCGGGGGTGGCTAGCGGGAGAGGGTACTACGAGCAGTACTTC.

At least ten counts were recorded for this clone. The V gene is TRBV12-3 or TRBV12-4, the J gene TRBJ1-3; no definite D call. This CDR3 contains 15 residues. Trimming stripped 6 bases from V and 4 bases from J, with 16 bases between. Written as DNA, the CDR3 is TGTGCCAGCAGAACCGGGCTACGCGGAGGAAACACCATATATTTT. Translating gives CASRTGLRGGNTIYF.

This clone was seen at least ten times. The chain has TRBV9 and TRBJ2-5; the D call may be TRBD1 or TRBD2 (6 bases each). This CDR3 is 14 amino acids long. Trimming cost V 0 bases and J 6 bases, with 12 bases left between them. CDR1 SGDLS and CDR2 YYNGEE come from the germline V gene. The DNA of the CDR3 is TGTGCCAGCAGCGTAGTCGGGGGCGGGAAGACCCAGTACTTC. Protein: CASSVVGGGKTQYF.

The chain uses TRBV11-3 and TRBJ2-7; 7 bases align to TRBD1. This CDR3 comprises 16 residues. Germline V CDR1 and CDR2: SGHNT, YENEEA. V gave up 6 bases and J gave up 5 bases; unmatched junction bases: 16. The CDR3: CASSMLLGTAPHEQYF. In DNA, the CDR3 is TGTGCCAGCAGTATGTTATTAGGGACAGCGCCACACGAGCAGTACTTC.

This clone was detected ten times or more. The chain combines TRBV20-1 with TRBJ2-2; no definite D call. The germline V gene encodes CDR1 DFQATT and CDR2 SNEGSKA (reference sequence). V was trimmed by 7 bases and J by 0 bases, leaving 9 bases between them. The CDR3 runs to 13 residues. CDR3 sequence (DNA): TGCAGTGTAATGACCGCGAACACCGGGGAGCTGTTTTTT. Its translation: CSVMTANTGELFF.

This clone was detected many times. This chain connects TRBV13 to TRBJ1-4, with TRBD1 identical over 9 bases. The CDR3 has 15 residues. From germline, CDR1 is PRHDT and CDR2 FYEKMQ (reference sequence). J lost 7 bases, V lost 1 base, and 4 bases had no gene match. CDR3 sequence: CASSLARGQGEKLFF. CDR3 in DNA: TGTGCCAGCAGCTTAGCTAGGGGACAGGGTGAAAAACTGTTTTTT.

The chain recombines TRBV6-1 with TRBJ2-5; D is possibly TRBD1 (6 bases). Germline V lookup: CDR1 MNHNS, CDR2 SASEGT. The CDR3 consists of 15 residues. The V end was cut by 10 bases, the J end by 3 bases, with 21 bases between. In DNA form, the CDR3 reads TGTGCCACCTCCCCCCCCGGGACAAAGAAAGAGACCCAGTACTTC. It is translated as CATSPPGTKKETQYF.

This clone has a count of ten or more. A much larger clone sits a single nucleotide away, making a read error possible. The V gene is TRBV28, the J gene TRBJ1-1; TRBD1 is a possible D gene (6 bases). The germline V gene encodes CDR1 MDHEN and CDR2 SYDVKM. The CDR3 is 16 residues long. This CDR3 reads CACSSSHDRQGPEAFF. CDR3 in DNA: TGTGCCTGCAGTTCCTCACACGACAGGCAGGGGCCTGAAGCTTTCTTT.

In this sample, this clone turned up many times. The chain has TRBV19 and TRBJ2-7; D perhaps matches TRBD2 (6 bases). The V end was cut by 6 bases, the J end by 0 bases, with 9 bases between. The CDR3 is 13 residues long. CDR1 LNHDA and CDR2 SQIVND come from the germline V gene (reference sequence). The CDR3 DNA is TGTGCCAGTAGGGGGACTTTCTCCTACGAGCAGTACTTC. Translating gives CASRGTFSYEQYF.

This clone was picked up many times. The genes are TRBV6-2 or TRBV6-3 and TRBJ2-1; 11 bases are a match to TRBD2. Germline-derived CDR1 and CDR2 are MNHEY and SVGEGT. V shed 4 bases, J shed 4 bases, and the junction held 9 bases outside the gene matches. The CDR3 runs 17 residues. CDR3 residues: CASSFPRLAGIYNEQFF. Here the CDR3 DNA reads TGTGCCAGCAGTTTCCCTAGACTAGCGGGGATATACAATGAGCAGTTCTTC.